This TCR beta chain was recorded in a study of human T cells and chemical hapten exposure. Study-wide points: DPC sensitization left the count of TCRs above 1 in 1000 unchanged. Expanded TCRs made up significantly more big CDR3 similarity clusters than controls did.

This clonotype was recorded at least ten times. Its antigen is undetermined. One end of the junction fails to match germline, which may point to a read error. It was the library that attached unique molecular identifiers to individual cDNA molecules. Original analysis: 95,638 TCRs per sample was the median, with a range of about 20,000 to 690,600. TCRdb reprocessed the RACE reads via MiXCR and lists one record per CDR3 protein. What appears here as the V and J calls and clone size reflects TCRdb's work, not the paper's. The sample holds about 99,000 distinct CDR3 sequences; under 15% are singletons and the top ten take 2.1%. Indicated time point: patch test 1, 2 weeks after DPC sensitization. Treatment of the sample: therapeutic diphenylcyclopropenone sensitization with weekly scalp DPC. The V gene's germline CDR1 is SSHAT and CDR2 FNYEAQ (reference sequence). The CDR3 totals 13 residues.

This TCR came from a woman aged 40 to 50 with alopecia areata. Some clones in this sample may be carry-over from other donors' samples. The sample here was whole blood, taken in connection with sensitization to the hapten diphenylcyclopropenone (DPC). The genes are TRBV7-7 and TRBJ2-1; the D gene is possibly TRBD1 (6 bases). CDR3 loop: CASSESAGDEQFF. The CDR3 bases are TGTGCTAGCAGTGAATCTGCAGGGGATGAGCAGTTCTTC.